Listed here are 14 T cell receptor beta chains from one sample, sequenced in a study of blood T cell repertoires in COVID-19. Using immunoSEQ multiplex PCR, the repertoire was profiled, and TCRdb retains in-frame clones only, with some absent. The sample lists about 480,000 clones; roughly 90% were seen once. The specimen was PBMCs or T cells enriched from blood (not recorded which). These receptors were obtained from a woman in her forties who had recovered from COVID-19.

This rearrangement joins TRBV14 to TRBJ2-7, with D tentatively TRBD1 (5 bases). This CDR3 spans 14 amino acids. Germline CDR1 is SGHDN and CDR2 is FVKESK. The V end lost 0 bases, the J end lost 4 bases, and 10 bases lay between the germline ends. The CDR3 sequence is CASSQDAGIYEQYF. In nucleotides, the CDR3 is TGTGCCAGCAGCCAAGACGCAGGGATATACGAGCAGTACTTC.

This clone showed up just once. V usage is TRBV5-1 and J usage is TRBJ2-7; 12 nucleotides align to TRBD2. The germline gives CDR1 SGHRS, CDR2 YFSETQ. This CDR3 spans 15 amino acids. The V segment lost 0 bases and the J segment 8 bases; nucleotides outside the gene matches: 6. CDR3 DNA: TGCGCCAGCAGCTTGGAGAGGACTAGCGGGGTCAAGCAGTACTTC. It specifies CASSLERTSGVKQYF.

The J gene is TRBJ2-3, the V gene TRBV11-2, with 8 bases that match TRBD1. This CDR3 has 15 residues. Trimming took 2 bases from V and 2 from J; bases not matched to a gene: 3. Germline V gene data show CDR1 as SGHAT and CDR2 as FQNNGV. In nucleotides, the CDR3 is TGTGCCAGCAGCTTACGGCAGGGGGCCACAGATACGCAGTATTTT. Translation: CASSLRQGATDTQYF.

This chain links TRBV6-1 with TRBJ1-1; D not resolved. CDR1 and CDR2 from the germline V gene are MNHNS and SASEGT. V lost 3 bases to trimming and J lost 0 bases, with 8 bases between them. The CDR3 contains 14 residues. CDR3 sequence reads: CASSDSFMNTEAFF. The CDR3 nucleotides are TGTGCCAGCAGTGACAGTTTCATGAACACTGAAGCTTTCTTT.

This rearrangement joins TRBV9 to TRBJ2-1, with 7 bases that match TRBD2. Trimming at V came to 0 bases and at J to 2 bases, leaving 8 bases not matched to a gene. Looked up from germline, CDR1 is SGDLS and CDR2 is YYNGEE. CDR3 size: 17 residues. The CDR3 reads CASSVGSREGPYNEQFF. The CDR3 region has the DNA TGTGCCAGCAGCGTAGGTTCGAGGGAGGGTCCCTACAATGAGCAGTTCTTC.

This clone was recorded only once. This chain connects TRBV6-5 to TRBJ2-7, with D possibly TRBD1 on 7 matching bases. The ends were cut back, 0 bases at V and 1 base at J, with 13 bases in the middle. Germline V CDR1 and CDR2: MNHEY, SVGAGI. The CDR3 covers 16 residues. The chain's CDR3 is CASSYSSAGGSYEQYF. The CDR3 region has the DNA TGTGCCAGCAGTTACTCTTCGGCAGGGGGGTCCTACGAGCAGTACTTC.

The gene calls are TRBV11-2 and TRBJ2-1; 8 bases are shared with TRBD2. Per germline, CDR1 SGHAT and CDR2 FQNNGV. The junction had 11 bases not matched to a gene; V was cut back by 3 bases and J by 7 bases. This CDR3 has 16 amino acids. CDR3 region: CASSLGGGRIGNEQFF. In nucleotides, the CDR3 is TGTGCCAGCAGCTTGGGGGGCGGGAGGATAGGGAATGAGCAGTTCTTC.

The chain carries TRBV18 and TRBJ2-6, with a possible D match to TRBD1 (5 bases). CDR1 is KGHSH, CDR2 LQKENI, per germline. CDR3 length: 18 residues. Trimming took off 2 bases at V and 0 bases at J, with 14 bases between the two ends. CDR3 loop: CASSPVQGSYSGANVLTF. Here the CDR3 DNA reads TGTGCCAGCTCACCAGTTCAGGGCTCCTACTCTGGGGCCAACGTCCTGACTTTC.

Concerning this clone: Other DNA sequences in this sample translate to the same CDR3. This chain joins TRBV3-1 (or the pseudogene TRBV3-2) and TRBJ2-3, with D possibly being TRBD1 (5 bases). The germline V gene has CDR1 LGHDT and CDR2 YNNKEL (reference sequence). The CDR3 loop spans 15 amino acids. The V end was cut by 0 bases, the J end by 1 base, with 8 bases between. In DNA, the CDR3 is TGTGCCAGCAGCCAAGATGGGGCGGGCACAGATACGCAGTATTTT. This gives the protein CASSQDGAGTDTQYF.

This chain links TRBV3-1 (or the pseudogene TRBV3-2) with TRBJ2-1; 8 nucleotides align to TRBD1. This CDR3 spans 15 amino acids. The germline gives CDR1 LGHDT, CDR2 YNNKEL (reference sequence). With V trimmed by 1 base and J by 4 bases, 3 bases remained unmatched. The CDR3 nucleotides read TGTGCCAGCAGCCAAGGACAGGGGAGATACAATGAGCAGTTCTTC. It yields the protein CASSQGQGRYNEQFF.

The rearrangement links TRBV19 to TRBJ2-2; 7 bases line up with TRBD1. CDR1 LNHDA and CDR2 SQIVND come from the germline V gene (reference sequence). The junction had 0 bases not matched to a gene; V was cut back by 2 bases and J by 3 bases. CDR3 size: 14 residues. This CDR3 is CASSIQGDTGELFF. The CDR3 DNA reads TGTGCCAGTAGTATACAGGGGGACACCGGGGAGCTGTTTTTT.

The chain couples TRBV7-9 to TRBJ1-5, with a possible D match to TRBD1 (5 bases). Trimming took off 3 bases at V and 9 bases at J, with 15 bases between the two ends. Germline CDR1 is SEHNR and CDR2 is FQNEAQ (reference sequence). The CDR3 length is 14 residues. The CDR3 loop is CASSLMGEEGPQHF. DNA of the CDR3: TGTGCCAGCAGCTTGATGGGGGAGGAAGGGCCCCAGCATTTT.

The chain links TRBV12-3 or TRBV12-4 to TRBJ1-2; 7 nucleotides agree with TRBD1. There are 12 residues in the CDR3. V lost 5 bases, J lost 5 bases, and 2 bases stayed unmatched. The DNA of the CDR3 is TGTGCCAGCAGTCTCAGGGGGTATGGCTACACCTTC. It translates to CASSLRGYGYTF.

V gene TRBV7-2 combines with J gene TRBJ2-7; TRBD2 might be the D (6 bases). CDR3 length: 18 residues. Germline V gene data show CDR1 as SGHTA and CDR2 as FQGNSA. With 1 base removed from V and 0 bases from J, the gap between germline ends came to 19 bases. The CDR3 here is CASSLGGTFPAYSYEQYF. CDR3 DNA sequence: TGTGCCAGCAGCTTAGGGGGGACTTTCCCCGCGTACTCCTACGAGCAGTACTTC.